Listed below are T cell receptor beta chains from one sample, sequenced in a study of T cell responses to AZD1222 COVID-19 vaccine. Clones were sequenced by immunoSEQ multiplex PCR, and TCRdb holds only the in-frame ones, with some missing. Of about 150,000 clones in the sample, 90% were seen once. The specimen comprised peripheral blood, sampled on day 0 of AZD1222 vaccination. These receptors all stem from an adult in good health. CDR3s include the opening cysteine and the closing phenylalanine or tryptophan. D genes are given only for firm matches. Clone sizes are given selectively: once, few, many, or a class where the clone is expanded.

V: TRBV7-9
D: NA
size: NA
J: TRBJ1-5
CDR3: CASSLDGQPQHF
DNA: TGTGCCAGTTCTCTTGATGGACAGCCCCAGCATTTT

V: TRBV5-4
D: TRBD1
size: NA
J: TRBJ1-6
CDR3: CASSWDGTGGPYNSPLHF
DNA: TGTGCCAGCAGCTGGGACGGGACAGGGGGCCCCTATAATTCACCCCTCCACTTT

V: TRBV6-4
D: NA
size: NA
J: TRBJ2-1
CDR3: CASSAQADINNEQFF
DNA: TGTGCCAGCAGTGCCCAAGCGGATATTAACAATGAGCAGTTCTTC

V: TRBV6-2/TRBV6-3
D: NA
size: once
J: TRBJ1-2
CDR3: CASSYLRGASNYGYTF
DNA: TGTGCCAGCAGTTACCTACGGGGGGCAAGTAACTATGGCTACACCTTC

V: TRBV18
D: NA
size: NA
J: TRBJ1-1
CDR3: CASSPNTLTAVTEAFF
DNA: TGTGCCAGCTCACCAAATACCTTAACCGCGGTCACTGAAGCTTTCTTT

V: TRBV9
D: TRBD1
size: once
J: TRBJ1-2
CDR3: CASSVSGGYGYTF
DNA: TGTGCCAGCAGCGTATCAGGGGGCTATGGCTACACCTTC

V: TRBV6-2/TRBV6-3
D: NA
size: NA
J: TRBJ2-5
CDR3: CASSYSRGGGETQYF
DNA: TGTGCCAGCAGTTACTCGAGGGGGGGAGGGGAGACCCAGTACTTC

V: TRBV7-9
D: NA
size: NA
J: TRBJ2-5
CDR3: CASSLRSTTQETQYF
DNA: TGTGCCAGCAGCTTACGCTCGACAACCCAAGAGACCCAGTACTTC

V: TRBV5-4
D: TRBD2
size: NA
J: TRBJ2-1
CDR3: CASTLRPPGEGSSEQFF
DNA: TGTGCCAGCACCCTGCGACCCCCCGGGGAGGGCTCCAGTGAGCAGTTCTTC

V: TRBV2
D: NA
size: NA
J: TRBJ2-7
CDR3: CASSGLGRTTYEQYF
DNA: TGTGCCAGCAGTGGTCTCGGGAGAACAACCTACGAGCAGTACTTC

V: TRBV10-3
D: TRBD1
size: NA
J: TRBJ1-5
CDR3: CATATGVGNQPQHF
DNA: TGTGCCACCGCGACAGGGGTTGGCAATCAGCCCCAGCATTTT

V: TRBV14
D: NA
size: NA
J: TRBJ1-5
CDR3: CASSQDSAPPSNQPQHF
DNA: TGTGCCAGCAGCCAAGATTCGGCACCCCCTAGCAATCAGCCCCAGCATTTT

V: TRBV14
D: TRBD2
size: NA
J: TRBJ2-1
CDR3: CASSQDQNGRADEQFF
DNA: TGTGCCAGCAGCCAAGATCAGAACGGGAGGGCCGATGAGCAGTTCTTC

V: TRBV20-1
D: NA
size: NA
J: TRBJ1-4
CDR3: CSASTGEKLFF
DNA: TGCAGTGCTAGTACCGGTGAAAAACTGTTTTTT

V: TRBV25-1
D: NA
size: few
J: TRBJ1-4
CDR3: CASSDSGRSNEKLFF
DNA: TGTGCCAGCAGTGATTCAGGAAGGTCCAATGAAAAACTGTTTTTT

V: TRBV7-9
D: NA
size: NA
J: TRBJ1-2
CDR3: CASSTGRTNYGYTF
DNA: TGTGCCAGCAGCACGGGACGGACTAACTATGGCTACACCTTC

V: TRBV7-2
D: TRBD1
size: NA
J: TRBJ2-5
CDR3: CASSLGGQGQETQYF
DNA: TGTGCCAGCAGCTTAGGTGGACAGGGCCAAGAGACCCAGTACTTC

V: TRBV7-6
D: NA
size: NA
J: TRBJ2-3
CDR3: CASSSSGMTDTQYF
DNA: TGTGCCAGCAGCTCGTCAGGGATGACAGATACGCAGTATTTT

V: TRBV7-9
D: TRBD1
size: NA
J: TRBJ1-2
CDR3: CASSLATGVGYTF
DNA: TGTGCCAGCAGCTTAGCCACAGGGGTTGGCTACACCTTC

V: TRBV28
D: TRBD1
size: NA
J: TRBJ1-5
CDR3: CASSLNGQGANQPQHF
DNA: TGTGCCAGCAGTTTAAACGGGCAGGGGGCGAATCAGCCCCAGCATTTT

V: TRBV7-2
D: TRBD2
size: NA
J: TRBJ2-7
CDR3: CASSFYGRSYEQYF
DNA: TGTGCCAGCAGCTTTTACGGGAGGAGCTACGAGCAGTACTTC

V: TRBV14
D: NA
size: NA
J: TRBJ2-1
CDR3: CASSQRRFGGVSSYNEQFF
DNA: TGTGCCAGCAGCCAACGGCGCTTTGGCGGGGTCAGCTCCTACAATGAGCAGTTCTTC

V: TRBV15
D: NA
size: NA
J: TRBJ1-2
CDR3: CATSRVRESPGYTF
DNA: TGTGCCACCAGCAGAGTACGGGAATCGCCTGGCTACACCTTC

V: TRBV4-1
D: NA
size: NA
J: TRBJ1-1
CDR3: CASSPLQGHTEAFF
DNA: TGCGCCAGCAGCCCCCTGCAGGGTCACACTGAAGCTTTCTTT

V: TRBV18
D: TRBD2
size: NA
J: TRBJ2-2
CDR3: CASSPPRGVNTGELFF
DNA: TGTGCCAGCTCACCACCGCGGGGGGTTAACACCGGGGAGCTGTTTTTT

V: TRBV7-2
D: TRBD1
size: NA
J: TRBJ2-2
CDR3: CASSLAGTAGELFF
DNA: TGTGCCAGCAGCTTAGCCGGGACAGCCGGGGAGCTGTTTTTT

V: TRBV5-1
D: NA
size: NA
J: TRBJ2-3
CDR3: CASSPDNTDTQYF
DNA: TGCGCCAGCAGCCCGGACAACACAGATACGCAGTATTTT

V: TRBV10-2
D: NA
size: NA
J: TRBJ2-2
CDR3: CASSESGPHRPNTGELFF
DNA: TGCGCCAGCAGTGAGTCAGGTCCCCACAGGCCGAACACCGGGGAGCTGTTTTTT

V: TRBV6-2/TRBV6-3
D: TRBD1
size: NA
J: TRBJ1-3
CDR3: CASSYPDRSGNTIYF
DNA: TGTGCCAGCAGTTACCCGGACAGGTCTGGAAACACCATATATTTT

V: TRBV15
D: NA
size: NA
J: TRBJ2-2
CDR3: CATSRDLGTEATGELFF
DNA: TGTGCCACCAGCAGAGACCTAGGGACTGAGGCCACCGGGGAGCTGTTTTTT

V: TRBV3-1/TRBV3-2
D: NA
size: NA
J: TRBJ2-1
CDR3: CATRPYRYNEQFF
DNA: TGTGCCACCAGACCATATCGTTACAATGAGCAGTTCTTC

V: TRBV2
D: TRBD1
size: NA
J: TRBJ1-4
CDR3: CASKEWTGVGEKLFF
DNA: TGTGCCAGCAAAGAATGGACAGGGGTCGGAGAAAAACTGTTTTTT

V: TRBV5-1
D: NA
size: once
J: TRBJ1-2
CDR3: CASSLAGDGYTF
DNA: TGCGCCAGCAGCTTGGCAGGGGATGGCTACACCTTC

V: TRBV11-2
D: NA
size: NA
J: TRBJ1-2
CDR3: CASSDSGGAVGYTF
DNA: TGTGCCAGCAGCGATTCGGGGGGCGCGGTTGGCTACACCTTC

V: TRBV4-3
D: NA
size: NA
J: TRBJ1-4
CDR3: CASSQETGWPNEKLFF
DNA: TGCGCCAGCAGCCAAGAAACAGGGTGGCCTAATGAAAAACTGTTTTTT

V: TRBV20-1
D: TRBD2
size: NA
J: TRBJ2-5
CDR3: CSASPLGLAGSEAYQETQYF
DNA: TGCAGTGCTAGTCCATTGGGACTAGCGGGATCAGAAGCGTACCAAGAGACCCAGTACTTC

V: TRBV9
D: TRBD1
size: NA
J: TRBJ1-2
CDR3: CASSVDQGQGSGGYTF
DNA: TGTGCCAGCAGCGTAGATCAGGGACAGGGTAGTGGTGGCTACACCTTC